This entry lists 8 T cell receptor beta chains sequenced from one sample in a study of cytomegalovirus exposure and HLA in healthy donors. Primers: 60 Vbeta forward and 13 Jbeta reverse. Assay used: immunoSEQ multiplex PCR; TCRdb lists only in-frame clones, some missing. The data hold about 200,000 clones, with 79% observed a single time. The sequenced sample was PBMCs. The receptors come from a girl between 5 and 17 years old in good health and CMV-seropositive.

CDR3 protein: CASSISGGDTQYF. The CDR3 DNA reads TGTGCCAGCAGCATTAGCGGGGGGGATACGCAGTATTTT. The V call is TRBV13, the J call TRBJ2-3; 10 nucleotides align to TRBD2. Germline loops: CDR1 PRHDT, CDR2 FYEKMQ (reference sequence). The CDR3 extends over 13 amino acids. With 5 bases clipped from V and 6 bases from J, the junction kept 2 bases outside the gene matches.

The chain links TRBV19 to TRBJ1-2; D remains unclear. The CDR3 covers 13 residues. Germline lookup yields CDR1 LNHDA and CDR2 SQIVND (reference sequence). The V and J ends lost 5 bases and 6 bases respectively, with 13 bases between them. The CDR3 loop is CASSPAGFDGYTF. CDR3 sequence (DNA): TGTGCCAGTAGTCCGGCGGGGTTCGATGGCTACACCTTC.

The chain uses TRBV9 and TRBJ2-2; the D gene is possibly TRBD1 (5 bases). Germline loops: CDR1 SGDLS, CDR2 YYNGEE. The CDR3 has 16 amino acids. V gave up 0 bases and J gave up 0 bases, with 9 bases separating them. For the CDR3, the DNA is TGTGCCAGCAGCGTAGCTTGGACACCGAACACCGGGGAGCTGTTTTTT. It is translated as CASSVAWTPNTGELFF.

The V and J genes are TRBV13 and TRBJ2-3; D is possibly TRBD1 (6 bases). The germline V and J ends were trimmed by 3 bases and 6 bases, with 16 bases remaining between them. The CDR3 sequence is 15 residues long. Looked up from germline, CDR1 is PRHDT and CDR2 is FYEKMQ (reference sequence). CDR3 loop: CASSFRQVGVDTQYF. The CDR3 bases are TGTGCCAGCAGCTTTAGACAGGTAGGGGTGGATACGCAGTATTTT.

CDR3 in amino acids: CASSMVFLTLSGNTIYF. CDR3 DNA: TGTGCCAGTAGTATGGTATTCCTGACATTATCTGGAAACACCATATATTTT. The rearrangement joins TRBV19 to TRBJ1-3; D is unclear. Germline V gene lookup returns CDR1 LNHDA and CDR2 SQIVND (reference sequence). CDR3 length: 17 amino acids. Trimming pared 3 bases from V and 1 base from J, leaving 16 bases between. The whole variable domain, filled in from reference TRBV19 and TRBJ1-3, reads DGGITQSPKYLFRKEGQNVTLSCEQNLNHDAMYWYRQDPGQGLRLIYYSQIVNDFQKGDIAEGYSVSREKKESFPLTVTSAQKNPTAFYLCASSMVFLTLSGNTIYFGEGSWLTVV.

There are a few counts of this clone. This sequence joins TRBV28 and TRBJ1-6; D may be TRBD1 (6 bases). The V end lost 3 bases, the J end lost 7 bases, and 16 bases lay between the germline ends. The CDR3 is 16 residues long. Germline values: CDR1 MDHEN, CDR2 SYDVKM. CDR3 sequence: CASSLTGLAPNSPLHF. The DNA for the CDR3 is TGTGCCAGCAGTTTGACAGGCCTAGCCCCCAATTCACCCCTCCACTTT.

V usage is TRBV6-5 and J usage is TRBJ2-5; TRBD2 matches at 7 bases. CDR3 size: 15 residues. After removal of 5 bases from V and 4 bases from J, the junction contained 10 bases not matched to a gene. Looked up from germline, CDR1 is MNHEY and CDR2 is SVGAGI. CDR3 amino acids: CASSGAGVGRETQYF. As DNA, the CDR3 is TGTGCCAGCAGTGGGGCGGGGGTGGGTCGAGAGACCCAGTACTTC.

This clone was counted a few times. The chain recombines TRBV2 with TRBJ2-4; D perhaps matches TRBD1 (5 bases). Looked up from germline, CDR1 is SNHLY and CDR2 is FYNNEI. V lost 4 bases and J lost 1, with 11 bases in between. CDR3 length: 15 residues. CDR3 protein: CASSAPSGAKNIQYF. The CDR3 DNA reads TGTGCCAGCAGTGCGCCCTCAGGGGCCAAAAACATTCAGTACTTC.